Described below is a single TCR beta chain sequence and its context. Antigen specificity is unknown. From germline, CDR1 is SGDLS and CDR2 YYNGEE. V was shortened by 1 base and J by 4 bases, with 3 bases between the two germline ends. CDR3 size: 13 residues. Random-hexamer reverse transcription was applied to roughly 0.5 to 1 ug RNA. Amplification of TCR beta CDR3 across 54 Vbeta and 13 Jbeta was performed with immunoSEQ multiplex PCR. TCRdb re-derived calls from the immunoSEQ multiplex PCR reads in MiXCR, one entry per CDR3 protein. The table records about 200,000 distinct CDR3 sequences, 90% to 95% of them present only once. This sample was taken from a study of CD8 T cells in Susac syndrome. Findings of the study overall: As the study acknowledged, the number of individuals in its TCR sequencing and HLA analysis was relatively small.

TCR beta from blood CD8+ and CD4+ T cells was sequenced. The CD8+ and CD4+ T cells were isolated magnetically using a negative isolation approach, whereas the TEMRA cells were enriched by FACS. The sequence was collected from a human donor with multiple sclerosis. This chain joins TRBV9 and TRBJ2-6; no clear D. What was sequenced was CD4+ T cells from PBMCs. The CDR3 DNA reads as TGTGCCAGCAGCGTACCAGGGGCCAACGTCCTGACTTTC. Translation: CASSVPGANVLTF.